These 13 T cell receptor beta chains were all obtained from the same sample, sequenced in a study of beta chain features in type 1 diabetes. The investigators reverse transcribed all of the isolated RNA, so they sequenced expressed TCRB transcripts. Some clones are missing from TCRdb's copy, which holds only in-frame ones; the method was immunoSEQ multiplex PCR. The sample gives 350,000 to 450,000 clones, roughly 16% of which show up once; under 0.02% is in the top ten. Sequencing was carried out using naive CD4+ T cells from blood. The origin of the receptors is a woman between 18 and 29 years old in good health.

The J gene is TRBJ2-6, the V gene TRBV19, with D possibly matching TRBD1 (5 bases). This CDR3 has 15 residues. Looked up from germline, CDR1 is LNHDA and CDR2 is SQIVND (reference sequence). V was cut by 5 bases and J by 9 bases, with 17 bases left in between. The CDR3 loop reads CASSADTLIGNVLTF. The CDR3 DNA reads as TGTGCCAGTAGTGCGGACACCCTAATAGGCAACGTCCTGACTTTC.

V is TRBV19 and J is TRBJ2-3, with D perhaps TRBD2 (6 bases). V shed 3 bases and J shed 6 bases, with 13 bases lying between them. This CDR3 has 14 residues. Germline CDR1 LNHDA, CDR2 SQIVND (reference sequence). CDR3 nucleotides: TGTGCCAGTAGTATTAGGTCAGGGAGGGATACGCAGTATTTT. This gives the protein CASSIRSGRDTQYF.

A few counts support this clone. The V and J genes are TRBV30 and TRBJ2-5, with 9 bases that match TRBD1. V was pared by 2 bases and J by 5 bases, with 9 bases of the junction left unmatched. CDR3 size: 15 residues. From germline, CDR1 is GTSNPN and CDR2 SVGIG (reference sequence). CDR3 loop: CAWSPQGARRETQYF. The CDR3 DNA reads TGTGCCTGGAGTCCACAGGGGGCGCGTCGTGAGACCCAGTACTTC.

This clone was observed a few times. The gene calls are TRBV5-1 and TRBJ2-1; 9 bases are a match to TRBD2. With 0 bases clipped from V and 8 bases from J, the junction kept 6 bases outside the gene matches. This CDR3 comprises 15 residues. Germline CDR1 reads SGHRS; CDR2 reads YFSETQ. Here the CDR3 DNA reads TGCGCCAGCAGCTTGGTGGTAGCGGGAGTAGATGAGCAGTTCTTC. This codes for CASSLVVAGVDEQFF.

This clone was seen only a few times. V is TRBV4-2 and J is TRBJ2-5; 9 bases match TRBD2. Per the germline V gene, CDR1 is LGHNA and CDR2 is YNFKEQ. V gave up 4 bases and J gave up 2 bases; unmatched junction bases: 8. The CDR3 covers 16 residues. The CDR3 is CASSPSGLARQETQYF. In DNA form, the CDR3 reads TGTGCCAGCAGCCCCAGCGGACTAGCGAGACAAGAGACCCAGTACTTC.

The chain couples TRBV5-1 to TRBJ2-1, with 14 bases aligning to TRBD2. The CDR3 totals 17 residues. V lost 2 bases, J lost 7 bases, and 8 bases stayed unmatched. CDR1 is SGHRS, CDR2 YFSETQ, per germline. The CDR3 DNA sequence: TGCGCCAGCAGCTTTGGGACTAGCGGGAGCGCAAGAAATGAGCAGTTCTTC. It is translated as CASSFGTSGSARNEQFF.

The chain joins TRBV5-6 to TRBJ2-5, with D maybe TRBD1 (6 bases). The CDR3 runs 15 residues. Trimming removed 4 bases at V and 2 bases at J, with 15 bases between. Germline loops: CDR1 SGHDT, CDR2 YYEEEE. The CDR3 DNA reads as TGTGCCAGCAGCAGGTACAGGGTGGGTCAAGAGACCCAGTACTTC. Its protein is CASSRYRVGQETQYF.

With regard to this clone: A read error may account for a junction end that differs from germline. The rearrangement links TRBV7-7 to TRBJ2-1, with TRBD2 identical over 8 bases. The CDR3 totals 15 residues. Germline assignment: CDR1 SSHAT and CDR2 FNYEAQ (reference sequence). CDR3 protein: CASSFSSGSNGEQFF. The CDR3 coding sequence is TGTGCTAGCAGCTTCTCCAGCGGGAGTAATGGTGAGCAGTTCTTC.

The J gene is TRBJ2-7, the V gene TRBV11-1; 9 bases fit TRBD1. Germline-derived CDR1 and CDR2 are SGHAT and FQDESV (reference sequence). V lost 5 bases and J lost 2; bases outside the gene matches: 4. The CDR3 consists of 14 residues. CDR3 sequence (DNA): TGTGCCAGCAGCCCGACAGGGGGAGCCTACGAGCAGTACTTC. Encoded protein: CASSPTGGAYEQYF.

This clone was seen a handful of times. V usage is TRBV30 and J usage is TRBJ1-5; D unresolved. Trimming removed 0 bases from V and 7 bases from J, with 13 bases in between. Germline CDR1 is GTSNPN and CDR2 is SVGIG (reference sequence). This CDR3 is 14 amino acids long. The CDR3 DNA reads TGTGCCTGGAGTGTACGGGAGGGAAGGCAGCCCCAGCATTTT. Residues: CAWSVREGRQPQHF.

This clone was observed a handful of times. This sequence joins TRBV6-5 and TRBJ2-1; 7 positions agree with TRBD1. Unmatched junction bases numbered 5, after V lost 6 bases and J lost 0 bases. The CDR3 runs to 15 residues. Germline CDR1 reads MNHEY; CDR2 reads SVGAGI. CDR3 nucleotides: TGTGCCAGCAGAGCGGACAGGAGCTCCTACAATGAGCAGTTCTTC. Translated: CASRADRSSYNEQFF.

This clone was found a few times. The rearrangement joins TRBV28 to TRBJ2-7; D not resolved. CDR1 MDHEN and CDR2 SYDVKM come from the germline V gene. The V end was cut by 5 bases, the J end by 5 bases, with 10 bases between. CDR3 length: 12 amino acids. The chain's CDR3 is CASSLLRHEQYF. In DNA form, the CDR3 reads TGTGCCAGCAGTCTCCTTCGTCACGAGCAGTACTTC.

CDR3 coding DNA: TGTGCCAGCAGCCCAGCCGGGACTAGCGGAGCCTACGAGCAGTACTTC. It yields the protein CASSPAGTSGAYEQYF. The V gene is TRBV4-2, the J gene TRBJ2-7; 11 bases match TRBD2. Per the germline V gene, CDR1 is LGHNA and CDR2 is YNFKEQ. The V segment lost 4 bases and the J segment 2 bases; nucleotides outside the gene matches: 7. The CDR3 consists of 16 residues.